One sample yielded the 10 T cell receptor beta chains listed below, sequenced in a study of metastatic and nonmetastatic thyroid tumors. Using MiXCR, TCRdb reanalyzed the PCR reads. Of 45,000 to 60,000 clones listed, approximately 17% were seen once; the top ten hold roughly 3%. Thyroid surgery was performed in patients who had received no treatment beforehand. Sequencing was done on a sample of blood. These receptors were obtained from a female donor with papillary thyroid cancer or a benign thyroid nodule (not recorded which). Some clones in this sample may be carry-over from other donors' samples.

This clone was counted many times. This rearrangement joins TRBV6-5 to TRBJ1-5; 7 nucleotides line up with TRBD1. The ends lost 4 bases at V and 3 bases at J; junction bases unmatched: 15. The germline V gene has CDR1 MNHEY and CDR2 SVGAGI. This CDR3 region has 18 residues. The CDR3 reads CASSLPIGTDLDNQPQHF. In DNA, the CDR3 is TGTGCCAGCAGTTTGCCAATCGGGACAGATCTAGACAATCAGCCCCAGCATTTT.

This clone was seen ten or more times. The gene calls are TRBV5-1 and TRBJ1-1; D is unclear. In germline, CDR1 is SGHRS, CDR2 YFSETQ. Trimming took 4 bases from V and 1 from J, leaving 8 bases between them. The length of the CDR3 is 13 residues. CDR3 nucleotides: TGCGCCAGCAGCCGAACACCGAACACTGAAGCTTTCTTT. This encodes CASSRTPNTEAFF. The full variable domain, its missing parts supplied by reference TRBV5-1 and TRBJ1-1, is KAGVTQTPRYLIKTRGQQVTLSCSPISGHRSVSWYQQTPGQGLQFLFEYFSETQRNKGNFPGRFSGRQFSNSRSEMNVSTLELGDSALYLCASSRTPNTEAFFGQGTRLTVV.

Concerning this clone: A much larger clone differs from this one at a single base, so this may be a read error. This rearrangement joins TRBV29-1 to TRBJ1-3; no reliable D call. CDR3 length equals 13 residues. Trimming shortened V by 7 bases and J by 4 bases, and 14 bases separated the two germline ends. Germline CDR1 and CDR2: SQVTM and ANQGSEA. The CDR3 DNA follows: TGCAGCGCCTCATCCTTACTCGGAAACACCATATATTTT. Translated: CSASSLLGNTIYF.

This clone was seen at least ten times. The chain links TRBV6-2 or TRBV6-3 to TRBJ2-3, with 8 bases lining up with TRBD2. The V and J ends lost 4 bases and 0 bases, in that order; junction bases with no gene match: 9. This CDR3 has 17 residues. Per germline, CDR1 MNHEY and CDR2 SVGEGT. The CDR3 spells CASSSPLAGRSTDTQYF. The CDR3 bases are TGTGCCAGCAGTTCTCCCCTAGCGGGCCGTAGCACAGATACGCAGTATTTT.

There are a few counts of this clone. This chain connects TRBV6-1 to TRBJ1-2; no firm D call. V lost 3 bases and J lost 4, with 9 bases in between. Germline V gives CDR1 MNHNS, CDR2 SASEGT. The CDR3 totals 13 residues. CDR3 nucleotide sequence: TGTGCCAGCAGTGACAACAGTGTCTATGGCTACACCTTC. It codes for CASSDNSVYGYTF.

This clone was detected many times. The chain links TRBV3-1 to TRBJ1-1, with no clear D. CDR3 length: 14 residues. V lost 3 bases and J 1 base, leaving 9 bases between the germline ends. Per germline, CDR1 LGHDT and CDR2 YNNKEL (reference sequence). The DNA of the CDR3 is TGTGCCAGCAGCCAGCCTGCAGAGAACACTGAAGCTTTCTTT. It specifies CASSQPAENTEAFF.

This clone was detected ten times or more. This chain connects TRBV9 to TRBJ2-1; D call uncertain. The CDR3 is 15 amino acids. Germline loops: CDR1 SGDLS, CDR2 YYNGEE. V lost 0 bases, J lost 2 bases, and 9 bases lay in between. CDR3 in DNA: TGTGCCAGCAGCGTAGTGACGGGCCCCTACAATGAGCAGTTCTTC. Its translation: CASSVVTGPYNEQFF. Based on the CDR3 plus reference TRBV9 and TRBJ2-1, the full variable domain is DSGVTQTPKHLITATGQRVTLRCSPRSGDLSVYWYQQSLDQGLQFLIQYYNGEERAKGNILERFSAQQFPDLHSELNLSSLELGDSALYFCASSVVTGPYNEQFFGPGTRLTVL.

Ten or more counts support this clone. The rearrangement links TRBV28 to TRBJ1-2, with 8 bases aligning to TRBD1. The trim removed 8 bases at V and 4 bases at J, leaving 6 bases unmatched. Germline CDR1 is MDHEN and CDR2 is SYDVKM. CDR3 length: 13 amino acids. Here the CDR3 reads CASLDRGSYGYTF. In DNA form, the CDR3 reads TGTGCCAGCCTTGACAGGGGAAGCTATGGCTACACCTTC.

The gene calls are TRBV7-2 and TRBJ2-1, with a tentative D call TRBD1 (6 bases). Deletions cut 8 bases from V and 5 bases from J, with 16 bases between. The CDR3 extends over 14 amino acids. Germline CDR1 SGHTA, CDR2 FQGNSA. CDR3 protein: CASRISGENNEQFF. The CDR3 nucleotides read TGTGCCAGCCGGATTTCAGGGGAGAACAATGAGCAGTTCTTC.

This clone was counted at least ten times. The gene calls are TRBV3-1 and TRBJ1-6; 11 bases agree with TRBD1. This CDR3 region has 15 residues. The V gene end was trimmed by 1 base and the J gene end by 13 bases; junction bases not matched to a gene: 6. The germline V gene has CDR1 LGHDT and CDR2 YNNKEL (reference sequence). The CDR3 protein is CASSQVGQGERPLHF. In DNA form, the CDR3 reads TGTGCCAGCAGCCAAGTGGGACAGGGGGAGCGTCCCCTCCACTTT.